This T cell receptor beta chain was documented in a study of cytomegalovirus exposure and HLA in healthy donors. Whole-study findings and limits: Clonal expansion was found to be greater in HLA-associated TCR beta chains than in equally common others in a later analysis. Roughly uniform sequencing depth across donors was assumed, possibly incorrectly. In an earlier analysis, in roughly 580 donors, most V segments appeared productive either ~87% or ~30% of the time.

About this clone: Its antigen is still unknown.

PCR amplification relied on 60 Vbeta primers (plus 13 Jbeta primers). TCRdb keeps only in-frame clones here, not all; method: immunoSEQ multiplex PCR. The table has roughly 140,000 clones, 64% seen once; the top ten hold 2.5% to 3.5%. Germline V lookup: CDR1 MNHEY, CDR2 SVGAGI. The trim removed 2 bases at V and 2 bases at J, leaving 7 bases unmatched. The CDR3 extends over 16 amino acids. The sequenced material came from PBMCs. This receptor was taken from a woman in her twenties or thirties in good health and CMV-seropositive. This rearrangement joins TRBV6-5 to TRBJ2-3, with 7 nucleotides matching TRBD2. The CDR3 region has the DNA TGTGCCAGCAGTTACATGCCGCGGGAGTCCACAGATACGCAGTATTTT. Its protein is CASSYMPRESTDTQYF.